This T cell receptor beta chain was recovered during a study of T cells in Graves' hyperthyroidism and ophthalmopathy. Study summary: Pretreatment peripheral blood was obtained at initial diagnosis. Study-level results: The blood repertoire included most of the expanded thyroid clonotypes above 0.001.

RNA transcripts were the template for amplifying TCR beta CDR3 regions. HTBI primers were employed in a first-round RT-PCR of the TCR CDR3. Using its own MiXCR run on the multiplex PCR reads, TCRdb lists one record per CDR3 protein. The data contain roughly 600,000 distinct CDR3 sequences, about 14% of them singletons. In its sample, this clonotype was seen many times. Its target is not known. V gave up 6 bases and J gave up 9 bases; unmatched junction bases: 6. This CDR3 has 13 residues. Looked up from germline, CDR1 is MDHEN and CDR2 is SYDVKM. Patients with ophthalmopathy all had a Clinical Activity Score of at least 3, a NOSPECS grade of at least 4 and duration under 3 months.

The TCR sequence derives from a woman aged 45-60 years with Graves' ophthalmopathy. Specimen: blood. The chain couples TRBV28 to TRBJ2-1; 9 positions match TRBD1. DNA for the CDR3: TGTGCCAGCAGCCGAACAGGGGGCGGTGAGCAGTTCTTC. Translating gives CASSRTGGGEQFF.